This T cell receptor (beta chain) was observed in a study of cytomegalovirus exposure and HLA in healthy donors. The germline V and J ends were trimmed by 2 bases and 9 bases, with 17 bases remaining between them. From germline, CDR1 is MNHNS and CDR2 SASEGT. The CDR3 loop spans 15 amino acids. Study-level findings and limits: Later work found most CMV-associated TCR beta chains apparently HLA-restricted. Accurate prediction of HLA-A and HLA-B alleles (for most subjects) was reportedly achieved from TCR beta sequences. In a later analysis, at a false discovery rate of 0.05, about 15,000 TCR beta sequences were associated with HLA alleles.

Comment on this clone: Its specificity is unknown.

A multiplex PCR was run with 60 Vbeta primers and 13 Jbeta primers. The protocol was immunoSEQ multiplex PCR, while the TCRdb copy is restricted to in-frame clones and leaves out a portion. Of 100,000 to 150,000 clones in the sample, 82% were seen once. Sequencing input: PBMCs. The receptor was derived from a boy aged 5-17 years in good health and CMV-seronegative. The chain carries TRBV6-1 and TRBJ2-1; weak D call: TRBD1 (5 bases). CDR3 DNA sequence: TGTGCCAGCAGTGAACAGGGCGGCAGCCCGACTGAGCAGTTCTTC. Residues: CASSEQGGSPTEQFF.